The 31 T cell receptor beta chains reported below all come from one sample, sequenced in a study of cytomegalovirus exposure and HLA in healthy donors. The study ran its PCR with 60 Vbeta and 13 Jbeta primers. The method was immunoSEQ multiplex PCR; TCRdb's version includes in-frame clones alone and lacks a portion of them. This table holds some 96,000 clones, around 80% found once. The sequencing input was PBMCs. All receptors come from a woman between 55 and 75 years old in good health and CMV-seronegative.

The V and J genes are TRBV7-8 and TRBJ1-5; 11 bases align to TRBD1. Trimming cost V 6 bases and J 6 bases; bases outside gene matches: 7. CDR3 length equals 15 residues. Per germline, CDR1 SGHVS and CDR2 FQNEAQ. CDR3 in DNA: TGTGCCAGCAGTTCCGGGACAGGGGGGGGTCAGCCCCAGCATTTT. Residues: CASSSGTGGGQPQHF.

The chain joins TRBV4-1 to TRBJ2-2; unclear D gene. Germline lookup yields CDR1 MGHRA and CDR2 YSYEKL. The CDR3 runs 16 residues. Trimming left V 1 base short and J 2 bases short, with 11 bases between. CDR3 nucleotides: TGCGCCAGCAGCCAAGTATTAGATCCAAACACCGGGGAGCTGTTTTTT. Translating gives CASSQVLDPNTGELFF.

The genes are TRBV6-4 and TRBJ2-6; TRBD1 might be the D (6 bases). The germline CDR1 and CDR2 sequences are MRHNA and SNTAGT. Deletions cut 6 bases from V and 4 bases from J, with 13 bases between. This CDR3 has 15 amino acids. CDR3 in amino acids: CASRLTGSGANVLTF. The CDR3 DNA reads TGTGCCAGCAGACTTACAGGGTCCGGGGCCAACGTCCTGACTTTC.

This clone has a handful of counts. The chain combines TRBV28 with TRBJ2-7; weak D call: TRBD1 (6 bases). Germline V lookup: CDR1 MDHEN, CDR2 SYDVKM. The V end lost 6 bases, the J end lost 2 bases, and 14 bases lay between the germline ends. CDR3 length equals 14 residues. The CDR3 sequence: CASSTQGFAYEQYF. CDR3 coding DNA: TGTGCCAGCAGCACACAGGGTTTCGCCTACGAGCAGTACTTC. Based on the CDR3 plus reference TRBV28 and TRBJ2-7, the full variable domain is DVKVTQSSRYLVKRTGEKVFLECVQDMDHENMFWYRQDPGLGLRLIYFSYDVKMKEKGDIPEGYSVSREKKERFSLILESASTNQTSMYLCASSTQGFAYEQYFGPGTRLTVT.

The gene calls are TRBV4-3 and TRBJ2-1; TRBD1 is a possible D gene (6 bases). The CDR3 spans 15 residues. Looked up from germline, CDR1 is LGHNA and CDR2 is YSLEER. V was pared by 1 base and J by 3 bases, with 10 bases between. DNA of the CDR3: TGCGCCAGCAGCCAAGCAGGGGCCAACTACAATGAGCAGTTCTTC. Amino acids: CASSQAGANYNEQFF.

The CDR3: CASSSGDRVTPTYEQYF. The CDR3 region has the DNA TGTGCCAGCAGCTCTGGGGACAGGGTGACCCCTACCTACGAGCAGTACTTC. V gene TRBV13 combines with J gene TRBJ2-7, with TRBD1 matching over 9 bases. Trimming took 4 bases from V and 2 from J; bases not matched to a gene: 12. The length of the CDR3 is 17 residues. CDR1 PRHDT and CDR2 FYEKMQ come from the germline V gene (reference sequence).

The genes are TRBV15 and TRBJ2-2, with a tentative D call TRBD2 (5 bases). CDR1 is LNHNV and CDR2 is YYDKDF in the germline V gene (reference sequence). V lost 4 bases and J 6 bases, leaving 9 bases between the germline ends. The CDR3 is 13 amino acids. The CDR3 nucleotides read TGTGCCACCAGCAAAACTAGTGCCGGGGAGCTGTTTTTT. The encoded protein is CATSKTSAGELFF.

This CDR3 is CASNPFGGTEAFF. The CDR3 DNA reads as TGTGCCAGCAACCCCTTCGGGGGCACTGAAGCTTTCTTT. V and J are TRBV7-9 and TRBJ1-1, with D possibly being TRBD1 (5 bases). The CDR3 has 13 amino acids. The germline CDR1 and CDR2 sequences are SEHNR and FQNEAQ (reference sequence). V was shortened by 7 bases and J by 4 bases, with 13 bases between the two germline ends.

This chain uses TRBV27 with TRBJ1-2; D not resolved. Germline-derived CDR1 and CDR2 are MNHEY and SMNVEV (reference sequence). CDR3 length: 13 amino acids. V was trimmed by 5 bases and J by 3 bases, leaving 10 bases between them. CDR3 sequence (DNA): TGTGCCAGCAGTCCGCAGGCGTACTATGGCTACACCTTC. Translating gives CASSPQAYYGYTF.

This clone came up a few times. J is TRBJ1-6 and V is TRBV7-2; D gene ambiguous. V shed 3 bases and J shed 12 bases, with 9 bases lying between them. The germline V gene encodes CDR1 SGHTA and CDR2 FQGNSA. The CDR3 has 12 amino acids. The CDR3 DNA reads TGTGCCAGCAGCTTTGGAGATGGACCCCTCCACTTT. Its protein product is CASSFGDGPLHF.

V gene TRBV2 combines with J gene TRBJ1-4; 7 bases line up with TRBD1. V was pared by 3 bases and J by 7 bases, with 5 bases of the junction left unmatched. Looked up from germline, CDR1 is SNHLY and CDR2 is FYNNEI. The CDR3 extends over 14 amino acids. The CDR3 protein is CASSDRQGFEKLFF. The DNA for the CDR3 is TGTGCCAGCAGTGACCGACAGGGTTTTGAAAAACTGTTTTTT.

This clone was picked up one time. The rearrangement joins TRBV13 to TRBJ1-2, with 11 bases matching TRBD1. After removal of 0 bases from V and 5 bases from J, the junction contained 17 bases not matched to a gene. The CDR3 spans 20 residues. The germline CDR1 and CDR2 sequences are PRHDT and FYEKMQ (reference sequence). This chain's CDR3 is CASSLGRGQGARSGRYGYTF. DNA of the CDR3: TGTGCCAGCAGCTTAGGCCGCGGACAGGGGGCCAGGTCGGGGAGGTATGGCTACACCTTC.

This chain connects TRBV9 to TRBJ2-2; 9 bases match TRBD1. From germline, CDR1 is SGDLS and CDR2 YYNGEE. The V segment lost 4 bases and the J segment 1 base; nucleotides outside the gene matches: 8. The length of the CDR3 is 17 residues. The CDR3 protein is CASSPGTGFENTGELFF. As DNA, the CDR3 is TGTGCCAGCAGCCCCGGGACAGGGTTCGAGAACACCGGGGAGCTGTTTTTT.

CDR3 loop: CAAEGADSTNEKLFF. The CDR3 region has the DNA TGTGCCGCAGAAGGGGCCGACAGTACTAATGAAAAACTGTTTTTT. The rearrangement links TRBV30 to TRBJ1-4; D perhaps matches TRBD1 (5 bases). Trimming took 8 bases from V and 2 from J, leaving 18 bases between them. Looked up from germline, CDR1 is GTSNPN and CDR2 is SVGIG (reference sequence). The CDR3 length is 15 residues.

This clone has just a few counts. The chain uses TRBV4-3 and TRBJ2-1; 8 bases fit TRBD2. This CDR3 has 15 amino acids. J gave up 5 bases and V 3 bases, and 6 bases lay outside the gene matches. Germline-derived CDR1 and CDR2 are LGHNA and YSLEER. CDR3 sequence reads: CASSQQTSGHNEQFF. The CDR3 coding sequence is TGCGCCAGCAGCCAGCAAACTAGCGGCCACAATGAGCAGTTCTTC.

J is TRBJ2-6 and V is TRBV6-6; a possible D gene is TRBD2 (5 bases). V was cut by 4 bases and J by 0 bases, with 10 bases left in between. The germline V gene has CDR1 MNHNY and CDR2 SVGAGI (reference sequence). This CDR3 is 16 amino acids long. This CDR3 reads CASSLGLFSGANVLTF. CDR3 DNA sequence: TGTGCCAGCAGTTTAGGACTGTTCTCTGGGGCCAACGTCCTGACTTTC.

There are a few counts of this clone. The gene calls are TRBV10-2 and TRBJ2-7, with 7 nucleotides matching TRBD1. V was pared by 6 bases and J by 0 bases, with 5 bases of the junction left unmatched. Germline V gene lookup returns CDR1 WSHSY and CDR2 SAAADI. The CDR3 is made up of 14 amino acids. CDR3 coding DNA: TGCGCCAGCAGGCGACAGGGAAGCTCCTACGAGCAGTACTTC. Translated, it gives CASRRQGSSYEQYF.

This chain uses TRBV6-5 with TRBJ1-6; 10 bases line up with TRBD1. The CDR3 totals 15 residues. V gave up 5 bases and J gave up 6 bases; unmatched junction bases: 4. Germline-derived CDR1 and CDR2 are MNHEY and SVGAGI. Written as DNA, the CDR3 is TGTGCCAGCAGTACCGGGACAGGGGTTAATTCACCCCTCCACTTT. It specifies CASSTGTGVNSPLHF.

The chain couples TRBV28 to TRBJ1-2; TRBD1 might be the D (5 bases). The CDR3 totals 13 residues. Germline V gene sequence: CDR1 MDHEN, CDR2 SYDVKM. V was pared by 2 bases and J by 4 bases, with 8 bases between. CDR3 amino acids: CASSLGGSYGYTF. In nucleotides, the CDR3 is TGTGCCAGCAGTTTAGGGGGGAGCTATGGCTACACCTTC.

The genes are TRBV19 and TRBJ2-7, with D perhaps matching TRBD1 (6 bases). Trimming took off 8 bases at V and 3 bases at J, with 14 bases between the two ends. The V gene's germline CDR1 is LNHDA and CDR2 SQIVND (reference sequence). This CDR3 comprises 13 residues. This chain's CDR3 is CASSWTVGYEQYF. The CDR3 region has the DNA TGTGCCAGTTCCTGGACAGTCGGCTACGAGCAGTACTTC. Variable domain in full (rest from reference TRBV19 and TRBJ2-7): DGGITQSPKYLFRKEGQNVTLSCEQNLNHDAMYWYRQDPGQGLRLIYYSQIVNDFQKGDIAEGYSVSREKKESFPLTVTSAQKNPTAFYLCASSWTVGYEQYFGPGTRLTVT.

V gene TRBV25-1 combines with J gene TRBJ1-5, with D maybe TRBD1 (6 bases). The CDR3 is 15 amino acids. The germline V and J ends were trimmed by 3 bases and 2 bases, with 11 bases remaining between them. CDR1 and CDR2 from the germline V gene are MGHDK and SYGVNS. The CDR3 protein is CASSDPGHRNQPQHF. The CDR3 DNA is TGTGCCAGCAGTGACCCGGGACACCGCAATCAGCCCCAGCATTTT. Full variable domain (rest looked up from reference TRBV25-1 and TRBJ1-5): EADIYQTPRYLVIGTGKKITLECSQTMGHDKMYWYQQDPGMELHLIHYSYGVNSTEKGDLSSESTVSRIRTEHFPLTLESARPSHTSQYLCASSDPGHRNQPQHFGDGTRLSIL.

The V call is TRBV30, the J call TRBJ2-1, with D perhaps TRBD2 (5 bases). Deletions cut 0 bases from V and 0 bases from J, with 15 bases between. CDR1 is GTSNPN and CDR2 is SVGIG in the germline V gene (reference sequence). The CDR3 extends over 17 amino acids. The chain's CDR3 is CAWSVRPDYLSYNEQFF. As DNA, the CDR3 is TGTGCCTGGAGTGTACGTCCCGACTATCTCTCCTACAATGAGCAGTTCTTC.

The chain employs TRBV2 and TRBJ1-2; no reliable D call. This CDR3 spans 15 amino acids. Trimming pared 1 base from V and 6 bases from J, leaving 15 bases between. The germline V gene encodes CDR1 SNHLY and CDR2 FYNNEI. For the CDR3, the DNA is TGTGCCAGCAGTGAAGGCCCCCTGGAGTCGAATGGCTACACCTTC. It codes for CASSEGPLESNGYTF.

Details on this clone: Different DNA sequences within this sample yield the same CDR3. V and J are TRBV6-5 and TRBJ2-7, with 9 bases lining up with TRBD1. CDR3 length: 14 residues. The V gene's germline CDR1 is MNHEY and CDR2 SVGAGI. J lost 4 bases, V lost 2 bases, and 3 bases had no gene match. As DNA, the CDR3 is TGTGCCAGCAGTTACAGGGGACAGGGATACGAGCAGTACTTC. It encodes CASSYRGQGYEQYF.

This chain uses TRBV27 with TRBJ2-6; 8 bases match TRBD1. The ends lost 7 bases at V and 0 bases at J; junction bases unmatched: 8. The CDR3 extends over 17 amino acids. Germline CDR1 MNHEY, CDR2 SMNVEV (reference sequence). Here the CDR3 DNA reads TGTGCCAGCACTTACAGGGGGTCTTACTCTGGGGCCAACGTCCTGACTTTC. It specifies CASTYRGSYSGANVLTF.

V gene TRBV6-5 combines with J gene TRBJ1-5; D remains ambiguous. Germline CDR1 and CDR2: MNHEY and SVGAGI. The V end was cut by 5 bases, the J end by 7 bases, with 9 bases between. This CDR3 spans 12 amino acids. The CDR3, as DNA: TGTGCCAGCAGTGCTGGGAGACAGCCCCAGCATTTT. Its translation is CASSAGRQPQHF.

The genes are TRBV29-1 and TRBJ1-1; 7 bases are shared with TRBD1. The V gene end was trimmed by 6 bases and the J gene end by 0 bases; junction bases not matched to a gene: 7. Germline loops: CDR1 SQVTM, CDR2 ANQGSEA. This CDR3 spans 14 amino acids. CDR3: CSVRGQYLNTEAFF. CDR3 sequence (DNA): TGCAGCGTGAGGGGGCAGTACCTGAACACTGAAGCTTTCTTT.

The V call is TRBV27, the J call TRBJ2-1; the D gene is possibly TRBD1 (6 bases). CDR3 size: 13 residues. CDR1 and CDR2 (germline): MNHEY, SMNVEV (reference sequence). V shed 5 bases and J shed 8 bases, with 13 bases lying between them. As DNA, the CDR3 is TGTGCCAGCAGTGCAGACAGGAGGTATGAGCAGTTCTTC. Its translation is CASSADRRYEQFF.

This chain joins TRBV4-3 and TRBJ2-3; no firm D call. The length of the CDR3 is 13 residues. The germline V gene encodes CDR1 LGHNA and CDR2 YSLEER. V was shortened by 2 bases and J by 2 bases, with 5 bases between the two germline ends. The CDR3, as DNA: TGCGCCAGCAGCCAAACAGTCACAGATACGCAGTATTTT. This sequence encodes CASSQTVTDTQYF.

The gene calls are TRBV19 and TRBJ2-7; TRBD1 agrees at 7 bases. Trimming at V came to 0 bases and at J to 3 bases, leaving 5 bases not matched to a gene. The CDR3 contains 15 residues. Germline-derived CDR1 and CDR2 are LNHDA and SQIVND (reference sequence). CDR3 in DNA: TGTGCCAGTAGTATAGAAAGACAGGGCTTCTACGAGCAGTACTTC. It translates to CASSIERQGFYEQYF.

There are a few counts of this clone. The chain combines TRBV2 with TRBJ2-5; a possible D gene is TRBD2 (6 bases). CDR1 and CDR2 (germline): SNHLY, FYNNEI. V lost 6 bases to trimming and J lost 2 bases, with 10 bases between them. The CDR3 contains 13 residues. CDR3: CASSRLGQETQYF. Here the CDR3 DNA reads TGTGCCAGCAGCCGACTAGGACAAGAGACCCAGTACTTC.